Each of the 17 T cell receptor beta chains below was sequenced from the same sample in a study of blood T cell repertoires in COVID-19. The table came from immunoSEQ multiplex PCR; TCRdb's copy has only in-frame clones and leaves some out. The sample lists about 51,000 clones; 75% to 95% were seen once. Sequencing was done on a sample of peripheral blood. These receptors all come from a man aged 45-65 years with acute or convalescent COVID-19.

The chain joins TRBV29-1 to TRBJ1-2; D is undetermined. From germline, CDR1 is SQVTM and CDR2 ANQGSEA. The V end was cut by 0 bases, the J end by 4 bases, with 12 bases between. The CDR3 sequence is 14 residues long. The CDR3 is CSVEDQRDSYGYTF. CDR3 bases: TGCAGCGTTGAAGATCAACGGGATTCCTATGGCTACACCTTC.

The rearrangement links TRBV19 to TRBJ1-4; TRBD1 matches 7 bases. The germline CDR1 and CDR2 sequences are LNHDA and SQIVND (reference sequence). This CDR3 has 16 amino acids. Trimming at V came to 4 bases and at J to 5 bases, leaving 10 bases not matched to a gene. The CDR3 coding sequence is TGTGCCAGTAGTAAGTCCTCAGGGACAGTCAATGAAAAACTGTTTTTT. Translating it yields CASSKSSGTVNEKLFF. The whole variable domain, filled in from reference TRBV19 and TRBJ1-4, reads DGGITQSPKYLFRKEGQNVTLSCEQNLNHDAMYWYRQDPGQGLRLIYYSQIVNDFQKGDIAEGYSVSREKKESFPLTVTSAQKNPTAFYLCASSKSSGTVNEKLFFGSGTQLSVL.

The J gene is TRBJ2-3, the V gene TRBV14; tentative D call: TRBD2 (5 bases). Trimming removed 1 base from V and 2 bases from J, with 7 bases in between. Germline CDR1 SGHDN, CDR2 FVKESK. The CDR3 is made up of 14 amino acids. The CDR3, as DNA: TGTGCCAGCAGCCAAGGACTAACCACAGATACGCAGTATTTT. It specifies CASSQGLTTDTQYF.

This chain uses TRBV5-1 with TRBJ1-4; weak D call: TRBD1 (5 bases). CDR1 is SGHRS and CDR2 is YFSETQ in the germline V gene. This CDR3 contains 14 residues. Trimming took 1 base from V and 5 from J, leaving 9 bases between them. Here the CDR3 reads CASSLTTANEKLFF. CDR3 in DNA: TGCGCCAGCAGCTTGACGACAGCGAATGAAAAACTGTTTTTT.

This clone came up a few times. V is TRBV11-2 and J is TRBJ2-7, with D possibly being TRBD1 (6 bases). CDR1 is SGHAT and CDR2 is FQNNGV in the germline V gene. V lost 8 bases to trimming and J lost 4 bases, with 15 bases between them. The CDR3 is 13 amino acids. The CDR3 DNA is TGTGCCAGCTCAGACGGACAGCGATACGAGCAGTACTTC. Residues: CASSDGQRYEQYF.

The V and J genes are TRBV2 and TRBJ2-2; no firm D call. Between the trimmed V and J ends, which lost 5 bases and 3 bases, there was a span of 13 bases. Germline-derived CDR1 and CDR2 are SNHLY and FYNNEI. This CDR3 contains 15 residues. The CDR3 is CASSPLGLDTGELFF. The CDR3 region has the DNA TGTGCCAGCAGTCCCCTAGGCTTAGACACCGGGGAGCTGTTTTTT.

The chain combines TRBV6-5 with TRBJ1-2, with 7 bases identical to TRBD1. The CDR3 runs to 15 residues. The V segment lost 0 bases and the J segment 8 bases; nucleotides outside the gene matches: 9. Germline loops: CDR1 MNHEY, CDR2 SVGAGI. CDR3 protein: CASSYSNRGRYGYTF. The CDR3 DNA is TGTGCCAGCAGTTACTCGAACAGGGGAAGGTACGGCTACACCTTC.

The CDR3 region is CASSLPGGSTEAFF. The DNA of the CDR3 is TGTGCCAGCAGCTTGCCGGGGGGAAGCACTGAAGCTTTCTTT. V and J are TRBV5-6 and TRBJ1-1; a possible D gene is TRBD1 (5 bases). This CDR3 comprises 14 residues. Germline V lookup: CDR1 SGHDT, CDR2 YYEEEE. The V gene lost 1 base and the J gene lost 4 bases, with 11 bases spanning the gap.

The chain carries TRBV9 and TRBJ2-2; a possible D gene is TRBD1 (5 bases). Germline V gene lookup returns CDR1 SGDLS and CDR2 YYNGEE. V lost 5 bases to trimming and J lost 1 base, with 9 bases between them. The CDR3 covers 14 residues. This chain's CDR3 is CASRFGQNTGELFF. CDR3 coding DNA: TGTGCCAGCAGATTTGGACAGAACACCGGGGAGCTGTTTTTT.

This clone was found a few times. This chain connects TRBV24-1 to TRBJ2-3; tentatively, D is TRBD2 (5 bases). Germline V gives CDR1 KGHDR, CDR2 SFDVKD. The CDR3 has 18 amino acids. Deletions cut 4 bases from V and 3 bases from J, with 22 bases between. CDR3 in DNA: TGTGCCACCAGTGACAGGACTTTCGCCAACCAAAAAACAGATACGCAGTATTTT. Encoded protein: CATSDRTFANQKTDTQYF.

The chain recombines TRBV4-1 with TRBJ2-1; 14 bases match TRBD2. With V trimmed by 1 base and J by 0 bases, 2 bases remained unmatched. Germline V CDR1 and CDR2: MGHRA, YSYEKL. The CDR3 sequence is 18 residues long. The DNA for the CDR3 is TGCGCCAGCAGCCAAGGACTAGCGGGGGGGAGCTCCTACAATGAGCAGTTCTTC. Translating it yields CASSQGLAGGSSYNEQFF.

This chain's CDR3 is CASSSSYSGANVLTF. CDR3 coding DNA: TGTGCCAGCAGTTCCTCCTACTCTGGGGCCAACGTCCTGACTTTC. The gene calls are TRBV28 and TRBJ2-6; D unresolved. CDR3 length equals 15 residues. V was cut by 4 bases and J by 0 bases, with 7 bases left in between. Per the germline V gene, CDR1 is MDHEN and CDR2 is SYDVKM.

CDR3 coding DNA: TGCGCCAGCAGCACTGGGACAGGGTTGTACGAGCAGTACTTC. It is translated as CASSTGTGLYEQYF. This chain uses TRBV5-1 with TRBJ2-7, with 9 bases fitting TRBD1. The CDR3 extends over 14 amino acids. Per the germline V gene, CDR1 is SGHRS and CDR2 is YFSETQ. Germline trimming cut 4 bases from V and 4 bases from J; bases unmatched to any gene: 6.

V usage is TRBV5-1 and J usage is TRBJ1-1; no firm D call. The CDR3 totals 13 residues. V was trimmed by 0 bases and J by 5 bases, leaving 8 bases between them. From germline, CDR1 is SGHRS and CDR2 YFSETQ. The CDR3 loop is CASSLEGRTEAFF. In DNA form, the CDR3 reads TGCGCCAGCAGCTTGGAAGGGAGAACTGAAGCTTTCTTT.

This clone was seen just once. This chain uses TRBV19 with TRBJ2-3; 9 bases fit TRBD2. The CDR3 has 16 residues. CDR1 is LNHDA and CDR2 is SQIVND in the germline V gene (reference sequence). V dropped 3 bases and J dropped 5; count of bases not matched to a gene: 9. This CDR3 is CASSIGGGGAQDTQYF. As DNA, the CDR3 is TGTGCCAGTAGTATCGGTGGCGGGGGGGCCCAAGATACGCAGTATTTT.

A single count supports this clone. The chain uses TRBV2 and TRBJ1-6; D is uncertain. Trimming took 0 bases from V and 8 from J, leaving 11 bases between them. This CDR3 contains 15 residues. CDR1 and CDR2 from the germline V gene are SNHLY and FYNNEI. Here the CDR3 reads CASSEAAPPDSPLHF. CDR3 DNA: TGTGCCAGCAGTGAAGCCGCCCCGCCGGATTCACCCCTCCACTTT.

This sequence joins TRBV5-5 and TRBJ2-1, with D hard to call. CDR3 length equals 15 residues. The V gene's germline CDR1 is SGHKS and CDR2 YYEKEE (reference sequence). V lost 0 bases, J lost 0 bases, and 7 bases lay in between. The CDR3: CASSLDRYSYNEQFF. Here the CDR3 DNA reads TGTGCCAGCAGCTTGGACAGATACTCCTACAATGAGCAGTTCTTC.